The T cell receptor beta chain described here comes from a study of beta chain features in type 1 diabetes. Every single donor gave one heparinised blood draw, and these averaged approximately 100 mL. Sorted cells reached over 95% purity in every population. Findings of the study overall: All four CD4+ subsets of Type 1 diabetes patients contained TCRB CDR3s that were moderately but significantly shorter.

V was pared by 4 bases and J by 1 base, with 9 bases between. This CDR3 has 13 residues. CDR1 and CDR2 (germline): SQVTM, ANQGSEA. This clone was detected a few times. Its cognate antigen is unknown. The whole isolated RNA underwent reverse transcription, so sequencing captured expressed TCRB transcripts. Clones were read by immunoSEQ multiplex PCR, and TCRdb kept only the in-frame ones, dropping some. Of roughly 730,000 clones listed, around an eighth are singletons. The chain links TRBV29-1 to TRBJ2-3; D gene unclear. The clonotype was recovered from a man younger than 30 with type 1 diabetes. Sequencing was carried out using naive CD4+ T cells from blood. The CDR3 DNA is TGCAGCGTTGTATTGGGTGGCACAGATACGCAGTATTTT. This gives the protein CSVVLGGTDTQYF.